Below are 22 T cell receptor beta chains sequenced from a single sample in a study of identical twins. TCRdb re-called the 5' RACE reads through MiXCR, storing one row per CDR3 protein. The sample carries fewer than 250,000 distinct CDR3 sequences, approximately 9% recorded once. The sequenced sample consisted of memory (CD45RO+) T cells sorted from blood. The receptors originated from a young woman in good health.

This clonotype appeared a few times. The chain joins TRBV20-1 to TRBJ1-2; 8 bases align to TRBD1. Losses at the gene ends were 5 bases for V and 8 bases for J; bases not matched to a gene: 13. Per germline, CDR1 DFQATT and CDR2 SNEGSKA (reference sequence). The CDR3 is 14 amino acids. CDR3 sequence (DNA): TGCAGTGCTGAGAGCACCGGGACAGGAAAGGGCTACACCTTC. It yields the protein CSAESTGTGKGYTF.

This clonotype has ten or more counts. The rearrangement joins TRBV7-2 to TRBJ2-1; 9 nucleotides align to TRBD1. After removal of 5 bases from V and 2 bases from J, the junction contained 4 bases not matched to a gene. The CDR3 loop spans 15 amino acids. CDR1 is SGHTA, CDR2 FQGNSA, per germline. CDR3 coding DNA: TGTGCCAGCAGCCAAGGGACAGGGCCCTACAATGAGCAGTTCTTC. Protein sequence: CASSQGTGPYNEQFF.

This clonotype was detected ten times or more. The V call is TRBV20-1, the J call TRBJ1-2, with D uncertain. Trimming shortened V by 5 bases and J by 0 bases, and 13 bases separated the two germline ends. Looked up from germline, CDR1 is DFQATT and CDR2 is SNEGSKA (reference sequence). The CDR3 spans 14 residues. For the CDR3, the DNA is TGCAGTGCTTCCCGGCCGATTTCTAACTATGGCTACACCTTC. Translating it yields CSASRPISNYGYTF.

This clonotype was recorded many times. CDR3: CASRQDRGQGYTF. In nucleotides, the CDR3 is TGTGCCAGCAGGCAAGACAGGGGGCAGGGCTACACCTTC. The J gene is TRBJ1-2, the V gene TRBV12-3 or TRBV12-4; 10 bases are a match to TRBD1. J gave up 8 bases and V 6 bases, and 6 bases lay outside the gene matches. The CDR3 spans 13 residues.

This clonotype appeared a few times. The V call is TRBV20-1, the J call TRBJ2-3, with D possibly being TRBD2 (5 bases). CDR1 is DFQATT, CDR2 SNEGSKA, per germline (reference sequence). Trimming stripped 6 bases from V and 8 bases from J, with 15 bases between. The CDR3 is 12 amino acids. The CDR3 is CSALLIGGTQYF. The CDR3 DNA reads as TGCAGTGCCCTGTTAATTGGAGGTACGCAGTATTTT.

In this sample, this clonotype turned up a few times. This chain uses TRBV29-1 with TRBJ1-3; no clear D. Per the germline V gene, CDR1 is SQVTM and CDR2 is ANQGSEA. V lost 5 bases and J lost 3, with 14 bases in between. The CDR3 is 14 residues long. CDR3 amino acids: CSVKQRLSGNTIYF. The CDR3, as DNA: TGCAGCGTTAAACAGAGGCTGAGTGGAAACACCATATATTTT.

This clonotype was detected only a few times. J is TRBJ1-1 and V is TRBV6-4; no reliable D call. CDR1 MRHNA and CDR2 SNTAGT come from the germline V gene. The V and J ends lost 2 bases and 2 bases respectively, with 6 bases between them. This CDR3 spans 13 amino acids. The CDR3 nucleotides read TGTGCCAGCAGTGACCTACCCAACACTGAAGCTTTCTTT. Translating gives CASSDLPNTEAFF.

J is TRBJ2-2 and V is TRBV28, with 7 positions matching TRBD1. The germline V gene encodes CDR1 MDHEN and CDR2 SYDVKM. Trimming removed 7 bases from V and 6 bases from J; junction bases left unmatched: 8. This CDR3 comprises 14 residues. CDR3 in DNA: TGTGCCAGCAATACAGGGGTATTGGCCGGGGAGCTGTTTTTT. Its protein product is CASNTGVLAGELFF.

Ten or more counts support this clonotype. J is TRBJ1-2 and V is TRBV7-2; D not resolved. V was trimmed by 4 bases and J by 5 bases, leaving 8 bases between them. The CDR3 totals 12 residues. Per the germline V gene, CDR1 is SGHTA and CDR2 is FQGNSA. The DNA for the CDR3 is TGTGCCAGCAGCTCCGTGGGATATGGCTACACCTTC. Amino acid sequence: CASSSVGYGYTF.

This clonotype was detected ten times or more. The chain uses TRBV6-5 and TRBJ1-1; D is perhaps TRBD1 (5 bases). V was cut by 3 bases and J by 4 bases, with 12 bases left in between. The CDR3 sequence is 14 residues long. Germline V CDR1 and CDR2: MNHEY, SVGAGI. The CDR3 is CASSYSGGSTEAFF. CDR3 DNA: TGTGCCAGCAGTTATTCCGGGGGTAGCACTGAAGCTTTCTTT.

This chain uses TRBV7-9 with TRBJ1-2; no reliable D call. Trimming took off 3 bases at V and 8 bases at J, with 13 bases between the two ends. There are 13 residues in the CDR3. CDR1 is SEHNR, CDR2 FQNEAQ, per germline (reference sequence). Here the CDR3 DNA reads TGTGCCAGCAGCTTTGGGCAGGCGGGGGGCTACACCTTC. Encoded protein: CASSFGQAGGYTF. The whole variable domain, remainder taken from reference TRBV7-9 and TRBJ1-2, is DTGVSQNPRHKITKRGQNVTFRCDPISEHNRLYWYRQTLGQGPEFLTYFQNEAQLEKSRLLSDRFSAERPKGSFSTLEIQRTEQGDSAMYLCASSFGQAGGYTFGSGTRLTVV.

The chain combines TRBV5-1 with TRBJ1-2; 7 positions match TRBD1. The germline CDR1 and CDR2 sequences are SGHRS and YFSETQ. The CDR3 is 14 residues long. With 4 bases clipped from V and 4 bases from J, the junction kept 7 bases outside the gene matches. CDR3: CASSGLTGSYGYTF. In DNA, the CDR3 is TGCGCCAGCAGCGGACTGACAGGGTCCTATGGCTACACCTTC. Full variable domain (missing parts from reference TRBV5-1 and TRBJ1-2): KAGVTQTPRYLIKTRGQQVTLSCSPISGHRSVSWYQQTPGQGLQFLFEYFSETQRNKGNFPGRFSGRQFSNSRSEMNVSTLELGDSALYLCASSGLTGSYGYTFGSGTRLTVV.

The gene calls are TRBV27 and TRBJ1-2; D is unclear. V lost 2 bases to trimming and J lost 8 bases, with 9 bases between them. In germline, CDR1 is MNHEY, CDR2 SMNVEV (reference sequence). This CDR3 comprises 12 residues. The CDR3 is CASSLGGIGYTF. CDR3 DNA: TGTGCCAGCAGTTTAGGCGGAATCGGCTACACCTTC.

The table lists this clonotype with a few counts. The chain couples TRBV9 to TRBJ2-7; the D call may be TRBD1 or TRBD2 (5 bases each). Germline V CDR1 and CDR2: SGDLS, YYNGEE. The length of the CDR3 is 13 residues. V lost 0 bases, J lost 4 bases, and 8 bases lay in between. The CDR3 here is CASSVAWGYEQYF. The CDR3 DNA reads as TGTGCCAGCAGCGTAGCTTGGGGGTACGAGCAGTACTTC.

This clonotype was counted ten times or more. CDR3 region: CASSLSREDTQYF. Here the CDR3 DNA reads TGTGCCAGCAGCTTATCCCGGGAAGATACGCAGTATTTT. The rearrangement joins TRBV7-3 to TRBJ2-3, with D possibly being TRBD2 (5 bases). V was clipped by 2 bases and J by 5 bases, with 8 bases between them. Germline V CDR1 and CDR2: SGHTA, FQGTGA. CDR3 length: 13 residues.

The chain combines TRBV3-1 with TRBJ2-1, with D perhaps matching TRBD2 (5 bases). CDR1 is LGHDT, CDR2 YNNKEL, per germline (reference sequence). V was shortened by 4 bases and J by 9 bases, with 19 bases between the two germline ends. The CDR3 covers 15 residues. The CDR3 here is CASSPLAGIGGEQFF. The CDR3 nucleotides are TGTGCCAGCAGCCCGTTAGCCGGGATAGGTGGTGAGCAGTTCTTC.

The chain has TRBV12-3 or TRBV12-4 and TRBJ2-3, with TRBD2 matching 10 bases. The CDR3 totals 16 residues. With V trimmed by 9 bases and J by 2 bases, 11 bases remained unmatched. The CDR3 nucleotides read TGTGCCAGTAGCGGGGGGCCCATATTCTTCACAGATACGCAGTATTTT. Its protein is CASSGGPIFFTDTQYF.

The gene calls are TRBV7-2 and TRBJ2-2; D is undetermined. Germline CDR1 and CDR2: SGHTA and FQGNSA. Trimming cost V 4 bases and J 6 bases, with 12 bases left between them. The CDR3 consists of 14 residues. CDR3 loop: CASSSHSGAGELFF. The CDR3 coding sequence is TGTGCCAGCAGCTCCCATTCTGGGGCCGGGGAGCTGTTTTTT.

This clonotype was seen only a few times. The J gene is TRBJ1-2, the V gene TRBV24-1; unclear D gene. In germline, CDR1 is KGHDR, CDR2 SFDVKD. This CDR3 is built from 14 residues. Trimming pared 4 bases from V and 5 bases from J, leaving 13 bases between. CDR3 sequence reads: CATSESFPPYGYTF. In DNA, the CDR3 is TGTGCCACCAGTGAGAGTTTCCCCCCTTATGGCTACACCTTC.

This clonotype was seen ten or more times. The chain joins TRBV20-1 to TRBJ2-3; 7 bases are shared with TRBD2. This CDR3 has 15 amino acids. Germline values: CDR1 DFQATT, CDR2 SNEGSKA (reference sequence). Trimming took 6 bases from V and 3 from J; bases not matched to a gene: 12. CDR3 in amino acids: CSAPPTGGGTDTQYF. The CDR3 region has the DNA TGCAGTGCCCCCCCAACGGGAGGAGGGACAGATACGCAGTATTTT.

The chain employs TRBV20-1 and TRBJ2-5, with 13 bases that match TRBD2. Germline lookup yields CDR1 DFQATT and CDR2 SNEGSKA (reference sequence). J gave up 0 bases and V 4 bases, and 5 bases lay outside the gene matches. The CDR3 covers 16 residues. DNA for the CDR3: TGCAGTGCTATGACTAGCGGGAGGTTGTACCAAGAGACCCAGTACTTC. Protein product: CSAMTSGRLYQETQYF.

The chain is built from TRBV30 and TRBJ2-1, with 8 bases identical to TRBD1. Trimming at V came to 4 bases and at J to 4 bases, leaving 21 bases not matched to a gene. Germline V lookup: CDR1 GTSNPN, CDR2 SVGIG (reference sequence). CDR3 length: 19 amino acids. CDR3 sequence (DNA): TGTGCCTGGAAGATACCATCTCTCTTTGCAGGGGGCTCGTACAATGAGCAGTTCTTC. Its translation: CAWKIPSLFAGGSYNEQFF.